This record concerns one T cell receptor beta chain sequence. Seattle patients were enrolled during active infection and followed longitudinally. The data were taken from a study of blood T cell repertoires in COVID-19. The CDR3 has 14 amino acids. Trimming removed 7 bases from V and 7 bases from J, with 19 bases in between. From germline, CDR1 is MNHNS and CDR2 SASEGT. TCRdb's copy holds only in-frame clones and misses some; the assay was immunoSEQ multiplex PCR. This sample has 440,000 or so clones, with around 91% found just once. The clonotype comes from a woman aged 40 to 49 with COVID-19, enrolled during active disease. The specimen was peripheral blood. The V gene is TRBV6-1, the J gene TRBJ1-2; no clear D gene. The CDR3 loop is CASTTWEGSGGYTF. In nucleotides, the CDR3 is TGTGCCAGCACCACTTGGGAGGGCTCGGGTGGCTACACCTTC.